This is a list of T cell receptor beta chains from one sample in a study of blood T cell repertoires in COVID-19. Profiling relied on immunoSEQ multiplex PCR, and the TCRdb table lists in-frame clones only, not all of them. This sample has approximately 77,000 clones, with 85% to 90% found just once. The sequencing input was peripheral blood. The receptors come from a man aged 50 to 59 with active COVID-19. Each CDR3 is given with its conserved first and last residue. The D gene is left open where the match is weak. The size field is filled for only some rows; it gives once, few, many or a size class.

v_call: TRBV27
clone_size: NA
j_call: TRBJ2-7
d_call: TRBD2
cdr3_aa: CASKPASGFYEQYF
cdr3_nt: TGTGCCAGCAAGCCTGCTAGCGGATTCTACGAGCAGTACTTC

v_call: TRBV28
clone_size: NA
j_call: TRBJ1-1
d_call: NA
cdr3_aa: CASTPGGENTEAFF
cdr3_nt: TGTGCCAGCACCCCCGGCGGGGAGAACACTGAAGCTTTCTTT

v_call: TRBV4-2
clone_size: once
j_call: TRBJ2-3
d_call: TRBD2
cdr3_aa: CASSQAPAGGTDTQYF
cdr3_nt: TGTGCCAGCAGCCAAGCCCCCGCGGGGGGGACAGATACGCAGTATTTT

v_call: TRBV5-1
clone_size: once
j_call: TRBJ2-5
d_call: NA
cdr3_aa: CASSPGQPQETQYF
cdr3_nt: TGCGCCAGCAGCCCAGGACAACCACAAGAGACCCAGTACTTC

v_call: TRBV14
clone_size: NA
j_call: TRBJ2-1
d_call: TRBD2
cdr3_aa: CASSQDTLAGGYYNEQFF
cdr3_nt: TGTGCCAGCAGCCAAGATACCCTAGCGGGAGGGTACTACAATGAGCAGTTCTTC

v_call: TRBV6-5
clone_size: NA
j_call: TRBJ2-7
d_call: NA
cdr3_aa: CASRPGERREQYF
cdr3_nt: TGTGCCAGCAGACCCGGGGAACGGCGCGAGCAGTACTTC

v_call: TRBV5-1
clone_size: NA
j_call: TRBJ2-3
d_call: TRBD2
cdr3_aa: CASSLENSGDTQYF
cdr3_nt: TGCGCCAGCAGCTTGGAAAATAGCGGGGATACGCAGTATTTT

v_call: TRBV28
clone_size: NA
j_call: TRBJ1-6
d_call: TRBD1
cdr3_aa: CASSPTGLGNSPLHF
cdr3_nt: TGTGCCAGCAGTCCGACAGGGCTGGGTAATTCACCCCTCCACTTT

v_call: TRBV28
clone_size: NA
j_call: TRBJ2-3
d_call: TRBD2
cdr3_aa: CASRQTSGRVYTQYF
cdr3_nt: TGTGCCAGCAGACAGACTAGCGGGAGGGTATATACGCAGTATTTT

v_call: TRBV27
clone_size: NA
j_call: TRBJ1-5
d_call: NA
cdr3_aa: CASSLSRGNQPQHF
cdr3_nt: TGTGCCAGCAGTTTATCACGCGGTAATCAGCCCCAGCATTTT

v_call: TRBV4-3
clone_size: NA
j_call: TRBJ2-1
d_call: TRBD2
cdr3_aa: CASSQDVGSGSEQFF
cdr3_nt: TGCGCCAGCAGCCAAGATGTTGGTAGCGGGAGTGAGCAGTTCTTC

v_call: TRBV2
clone_size: NA
j_call: TRBJ2-7
d_call: TRBD2
cdr3_aa: CASTGLAGEIGYEQYF
cdr3_nt: TGTGCCAGCACGGGACTAGCGGGAGAAATTGGCTACGAGCAGTACTTC

v_call: TRBV7-8
clone_size: NA
j_call: TRBJ2-7
d_call: NA
cdr3_aa: CASSLRGPDSDEQYF
cdr3_nt: TGTGCCAGCAGCTTACGTGGCCCGGACAGTGACGAGCAGTACTTC

v_call: TRBV28
clone_size: once
j_call: TRBJ2-6
d_call: TRBD1
cdr3_aa: CASSFQTGGAGANVLTF
cdr3_nt: TGTGCCAGCAGTTTTCAGACAGGGGGTGCTGGGGCCAACGTCCTGACTTTC

v_call: TRBV2
clone_size: NA
j_call: TRBJ2-7
d_call: NA
cdr3_aa: CASGRVDSYEQYF
cdr3_nt: TGTGCCAGCGGGCGGGTAGACTCCTACGAGCAGTACTTC

v_call: TRBV30
clone_size: NA
j_call: TRBJ1-4
d_call: TRBD1
cdr3_aa: CAWTQGASGSNEKLFF
cdr3_nt: TGTGCCTGGACCCAGGGGGCGTCGGGGTCAAATGAAAAACTGTTTTTT

v_call: TRBV10-3
clone_size: NA
j_call: TRBJ1-1
d_call: NA
cdr3_aa: CAISLGVNTEAFF
cdr3_nt: TGTGCCATCAGTCTAGGGGTGAACACTGAAGCTTTCTTT

v_call: TRBV12-3/TRBV12-4
clone_size: NA
j_call: TRBJ2-7
d_call: NA
cdr3_aa: CASSLARRGEQYF
cdr3_nt: TGTGCCAGCAGTTTAGCAAGGCGGGGCGAGCAGTACTTC

v_call: TRBV11-3
clone_size: NA
j_call: TRBJ1-1
d_call: NA
cdr3_aa: CASSLERNTEAFF
cdr3_nt: TGTGCCAGCAGCTTAGAGAGGAACACTGAAGCTTTCTTT

v_call: TRBV10-3
clone_size: NA
j_call: TRBJ1-6
d_call: NA
cdr3_aa: CATYTGSYNSPLHF
cdr3_nt: TGTGCCACCTACACAGGGTCCTATAATTCACCCCTCCACTTT

v_call: TRBV6-1
clone_size: NA
j_call: TRBJ1-1
d_call: NA
cdr3_aa: CASSEAPSRGRTEAFF
cdr3_nt: TGTGCCAGCAGCGAAGCGCCCTCCAGGGGCCGGACTGAAGCTTTCTTT

v_call: TRBV3-1/TRBV3-2
clone_size: NA
j_call: TRBJ2-1
d_call: TRBD2
cdr3_aa: CASSPRGVGYNEQFF
cdr3_nt: TGTGCCAGCAGCCCGCGGGGGGTGGGCTACAATGAGCAGTTCTTC

v_call: TRBV4-3
clone_size: NA
j_call: TRBJ1-2
d_call: NA
cdr3_aa: CASSQDRQPYGYTF
cdr3_nt: TGCGCCAGCAGCCAAGATCGACAGCCCTATGGCTACACCTTC

v_call: TRBV6-5
clone_size: NA
j_call: TRBJ2-7
d_call: NA
cdr3_aa: CASRPHTGVYEQYF
cdr3_nt: TGTGCCAGCCGCCCCCACACGGGGGTCTACGAGCAGTACTTC

v_call: TRBV5-4
clone_size: NA
j_call: TRBJ2-2
d_call: TRBD2
cdr3_aa: CASSPATSGSTGELFF
cdr3_nt: TGTGCCAGCAGCCCCGCTACTAGCGGGAGTACCGGGGAGCTGTTTTTT

v_call: TRBV5-4
clone_size: once
j_call: TRBJ2-3
d_call: TRBD1
cdr3_aa: CASSRSGQGTDTQYF
cdr3_nt: TGTGCCAGCAGCCGATCTGGACAGGGCACAGATACGCAGTATTTT

v_call: TRBV19
clone_size: NA
j_call: TRBJ2-5
d_call: NA
cdr3_aa: CASSRGETQYF
cdr3_nt: TGTGCCAGTAGTAGAGGAGAGACCCAGTACTTC

v_call: TRBV29-1
clone_size: NA
j_call: TRBJ2-1
d_call: TRBD1
cdr3_aa: CSVGQGHNEQFF
cdr3_nt: TGCAGCGTTGGACAGGGTCACAATGAGCAGTTCTTC

v_call: TRBV5-6
clone_size: NA
j_call: TRBJ2-7
d_call: TRBD2
cdr3_aa: CASSWGTSGPYEQYF
cdr3_nt: TGTGCCAGCAGCTGGGGGACTAGCGGGCCCTACGAGCAGTACTTC

v_call: TRBV5-5
clone_size: NA
j_call: TRBJ1-4
d_call: TRBD1
cdr3_aa: CASSLQGSNEKLFF
cdr3_nt: TGTGCCAGCAGCTTACAGGGGTCTAATGAAAAACTGTTTTTT

v_call: TRBV7-6
clone_size: NA
j_call: TRBJ1-5
d_call: NA
cdr3_aa: CASSRAAGSNQPQHF
cdr3_nt: TGTGCCAGCAGCCGAGCCGCAGGGAGCAATCAGCCCCAGCATTTT

v_call: TRBV5-1
clone_size: NA
j_call: TRBJ2-5
d_call: NA
cdr3_aa: CASSSDRRATQYF
cdr3_nt: TGCGCCAGCAGCTCAGACCGGAGAGCGACCCAGTACTTC

v_call: TRBV7-3
clone_size: NA
j_call: TRBJ2-1
d_call: TRBD1
cdr3_aa: CASSATGGVQFF
cdr3_nt: TGTGCCAGCAGCGCGACAGGGGGAGTGCAGTTCTTC

v_call: TRBV27
clone_size: few
j_call: TRBJ2-2
d_call: NA
cdr3_aa: CASRTGFDTGELFF
cdr3_nt: TGTGCCAGCAGGACGGGGTTTGACACCGGGGAGCTGTTTTTT

v_call: TRBV5-1
clone_size: NA
j_call: TRBJ2-3
d_call: TRBD2
cdr3_aa: CASSVGGTSLGDTQYF
cdr3_nt: TGCGCCAGCAGCGTGGGCGGGACTAGCCTCGGAGATACGCAGTATTTT

v_call: TRBV6-2/TRBV6-3
clone_size: NA
j_call: TRBJ1-2
d_call: NA
cdr3_aa: CASSYSRDHISGYGYTF
cdr3_nt: TGTGCCAGCAGTTACTCGCGGGACCATATTTCAGGCTATGGCTACACCTTC

v_call: TRBV20-1
clone_size: once
j_call: TRBJ2-3
d_call: NA
cdr3_aa: CSASPGGGALKSTDTQYF
cdr3_nt: TGCAGTGCCAGTCCGGGTGGGGGGGCTCTTAAATCTACAGATACGCAGTATTTT

v_call: TRBV11-2
clone_size: NA
j_call: TRBJ2-5
d_call: NA
cdr3_aa: CASSLAPSQLGQPRETQYF
cdr3_nt: TGTGCCAGCAGCTTAGCCCCGAGTCAGCTTGGACAGCCGAGGGAGACCCAGTACTTC

v_call: TRBV27
clone_size: NA
j_call: TRBJ2-7
d_call: TRBD1
cdr3_aa: CASSWGQGYEQYF
cdr3_nt: TGTGCCAGCAGCTGGGGACAGGGGTACGAGCAGTACTTC

v_call: TRBV2
clone_size: NA
j_call: TRBJ1-4
d_call: NA
cdr3_aa: CASDRGAGNEKLFF
cdr3_nt: TGTGCCAGCGACCGGGGTGCCGGTAATGAAAAACTGTTTTTT

v_call: TRBV5-4
clone_size: NA
j_call: TRBJ2-3
d_call: TRBD2
cdr3_aa: CATTMAGGTGAQYF
cdr3_nt: TGTGCCACCACGATGGCGGGAGGAACGGGGGCGCAGTATTTT